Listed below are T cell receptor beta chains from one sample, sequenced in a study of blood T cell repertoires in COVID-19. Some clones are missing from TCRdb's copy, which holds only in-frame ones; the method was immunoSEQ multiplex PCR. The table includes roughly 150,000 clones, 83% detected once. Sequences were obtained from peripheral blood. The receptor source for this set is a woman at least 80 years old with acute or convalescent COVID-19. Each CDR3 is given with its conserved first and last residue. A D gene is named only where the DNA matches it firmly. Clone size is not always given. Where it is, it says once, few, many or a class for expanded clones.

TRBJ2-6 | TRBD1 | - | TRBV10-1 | CASMTGASGANVLTF | TGCGCCAGCATGACAGGGGCCTCTGGGGCCAACGTCCTGACTTTC
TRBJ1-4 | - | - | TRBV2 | CASHYQRGTTNEKLFF | TGTGCCAGCCACTATCAGCGGGGAACAACTAATGAAAAACTGTTTTTT
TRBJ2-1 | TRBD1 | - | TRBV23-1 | CASDNGTGGSSPSRISNEQFF | TGCGCCAGCGATAATGGGACAGGGGGCAGTTCCCCCTCTCGGATTTCGAATGAGCAGTTCTTC
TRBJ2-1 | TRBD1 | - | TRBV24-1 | CATSDRTGTGRSYNEQFF | TGTGCCACCAGTGATCGGACCGGGACAGGGCGCTCCTACAATGAGCAGTTCTTC
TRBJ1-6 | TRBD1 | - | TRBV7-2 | CASSLGGGELYNSPLHF | TGTGCCAGCAGCTTAGGAGGGGGCGAGCTCTATAATTCACCCCTCCACTTT
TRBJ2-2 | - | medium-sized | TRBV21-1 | CASSTTATANTGELFF | TGTGCCAGCAGCACGACAGCCACCGCGAACACCGGGGAGCTGTTTTTT
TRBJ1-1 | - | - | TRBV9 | CASSPRTGSTEAFF | TGTGCCAGCAGCCCTAGAACGGGGAGCACTGAAGCTTTCTTT
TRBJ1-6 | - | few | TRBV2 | CASSELRQGNSPLHF | TGTGCCAGCAGTGAATTGAGGCAGGGAAATTCACCCCTCCACTTT
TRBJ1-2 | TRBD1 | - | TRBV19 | CATQDRVYGYTF | TGTGCCACTCAGGACAGGGTATATGGCTACACCTTC
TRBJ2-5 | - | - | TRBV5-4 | CASSLDSAGAQGTQYF | TGTGCCAGCAGCTTGGATTCCGCAGGGGCCCAAGGGACCCAGTACTTC
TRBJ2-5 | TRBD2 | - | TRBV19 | CASSRGTSGSPETQYF | TGTGCCAGTAGCCGGGGGACTAGCGGGAGCCCAGAGACCCAGTACTTC
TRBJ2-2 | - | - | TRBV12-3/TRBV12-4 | CASSPRYTGELFF | TGTGCCAGCAGTCCCCGGTACACCGGGGAGCTGTTTTTT
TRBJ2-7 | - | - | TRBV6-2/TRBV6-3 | CASSYLGVNSYEQYF | TGTGCCAGCAGTTACCTCGGAGTAAACTCCTACGAGCAGTACTTC
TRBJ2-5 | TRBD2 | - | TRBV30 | CAWEGLAEETQYF | TGTGCCTGGGAAGGACTAGCGGAAGAGACCCAGTACTTC
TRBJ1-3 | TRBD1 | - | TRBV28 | CASSSISTGQGMYTIYF | TGTGCCAGCAGTTCTATCAGTACGGGACAGGGGATGTACACCATATATTTT
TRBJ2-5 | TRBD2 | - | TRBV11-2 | CASTSSRGRLAGAETQYF | TGTGCCAGCACCTCGTCCCGGGGCCGGCTAGCGGGAGCAGAGACCCAGTACTTC
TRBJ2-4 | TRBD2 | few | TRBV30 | CAWSVGLAGVRRNIQYF | TGTGCCTGGAGTGTAGGGCTAGCGGGAGTCAGGCGGAACATTCAGTACTTC
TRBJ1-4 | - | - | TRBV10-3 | CAISSGAEKLFF | TGTGCCATCAGCTCAGGGGCTGAAAAACTGTTTTTT
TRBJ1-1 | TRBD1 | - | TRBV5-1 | CASSTTGDWKLTEAFF | TGCGCCAGCAGCACGACAGGGGACTGGAAACTTACTGAAGCTTTCTTT
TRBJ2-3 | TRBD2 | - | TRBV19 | CASSPLAGTSGIDTQYF | TGTGCCAGTAGTCCCCTTGCAGGAACTAGCGGGATTGATACGCAGTATTTT
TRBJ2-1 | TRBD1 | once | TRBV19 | CASSTGQGAYNEQFF | TGTGCCAGTAGTACCGGACAGGGGGCGTACAATGAGCAGTTCTTC
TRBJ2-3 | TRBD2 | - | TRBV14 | CASSQVPGLATTSTDTQYF | TGTGCCAGCAGCCAAGTCCCGGGACTAGCGACGACTAGCACAGATACGCAGTATTTT
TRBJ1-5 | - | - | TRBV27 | CASRTQGNQPQHF | TGTGCCAGCAGGACGCAGGGAAATCAGCCCCAGCATTTT
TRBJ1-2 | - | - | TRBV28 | CASSSAQGRGYTF | TGTGCCAGCAGTTCAGCTCAGGGTAGGGGCTACACCTTC
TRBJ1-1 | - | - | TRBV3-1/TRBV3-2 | CASSQAGGAKNTEAFF | TGTGCCAGCAGCCAAGCCGGTGGGGCCAAGAACACTGAAGCTTTCTTT
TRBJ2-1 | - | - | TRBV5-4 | CASSLDKGVWNEQFF | TGTGCCAGCAGCTTGGATAAGGGGGTCTGGAATGAGCAGTTCTTC
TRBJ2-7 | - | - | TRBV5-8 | CASSRPGTYEQYF | TGTGCCAGCAGCCGCCCGGGGACCTACGAGCAGTACTTC
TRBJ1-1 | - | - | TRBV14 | CASSLNPGFAEAFF | TGTGCCAGCAGCCTCAATCCGGGGTTCGCTGAAGCTTTCTTT
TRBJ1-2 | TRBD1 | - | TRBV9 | CASSVDGTGGHFNGYTF | TGTGCCAGCAGCGTAGATGGGACAGGGGGCCACTTTAATGGCTACACCTTC
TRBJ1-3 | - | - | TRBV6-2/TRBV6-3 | CASSPHGGGYSGNTIYF | TGTGCCAGCAGTCCCCATGGCGGCGGATACTCTGGAAACACCATATATTTT
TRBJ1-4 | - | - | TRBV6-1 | CASSDTGNEKLFF | TGTGCCAGCAGTGATACAGGCAATGAAAAACTGTTTTTT
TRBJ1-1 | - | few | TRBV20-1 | CSASGGGTEAFF | TGCAGTGCTAGTGGGGGGGGCACTGAAGCTTTCTTT
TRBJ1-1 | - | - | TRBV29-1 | CSVSQGGTEAFF | TGCAGCGTGTCTCAGGGTGGCACTGAAGCTTTCTTT
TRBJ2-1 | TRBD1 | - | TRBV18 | CASSPTGLNEQFF | TGTGCCAGCTCACCGACAGGGCTTAATGAGCAGTTCTTC
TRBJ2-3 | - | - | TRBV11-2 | CASSQGGGTQYF | TGTGCCAGCAGCCAAGGAGGAGGCACGCAGTATTTT
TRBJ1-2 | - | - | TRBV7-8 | CASSLAGRFDGYTF | TGTGCCAGCAGTTTAGCGGGCAGGTTTGATGGCTACACCTTC
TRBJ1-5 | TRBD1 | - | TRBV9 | CASSPTGGADQPQHF | TGTGCCAGCAGCCCAACAGGGGGCGCAGATCAGCCCCAGCATTTT
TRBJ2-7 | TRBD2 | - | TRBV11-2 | CASTFSGGNHEQYF | TGTGCCAGCACCTTCTCGGGGGGGAACCACGAGCAGTACTTC
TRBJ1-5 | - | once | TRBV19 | CASSINDIGNQPQHF | TGTGCCAGTAGTATTAACGACATTGGAAATCAGCCCCAGCATTTT
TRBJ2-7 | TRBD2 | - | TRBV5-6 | CASSPSGADYEQYF | TGTGCCAGCAGCCCTAGCGGGGCAGACTACGAGCAGTACTTC
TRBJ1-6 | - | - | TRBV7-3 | CASSLTPPVGRRGGLSPPRSPLHF | TGTGCCAGCAGCTTAACCCCCCCAGTGGGTCGGAGGGGAGGCCTCTCTCCCCCCCGTTCACCCCTCCACTTT
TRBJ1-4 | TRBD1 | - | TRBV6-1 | CASSEASRGDRTTNEKLFF | TGTGCCAGCAGTGAAGCAAGCAGGGGGGATAGGACAACTAATGAAAAACTGTTTTTT
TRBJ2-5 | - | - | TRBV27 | CASSLNRVGTQYF | TGTGCCAGCAGTTTGAACAGGGTAGGGACCCAGTACTTC
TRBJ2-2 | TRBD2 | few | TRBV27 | CASRYSGGRTGELFF | TGTGCCAGCCGATATAGCGGGGGTCGCACCGGGGAGCTGTTTTTT
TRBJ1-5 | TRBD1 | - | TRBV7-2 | CASSLEGAYQPQHF | TGTGCCAGCAGCTTAGAGGGGGCGTATCAGCCCCAGCATTTT
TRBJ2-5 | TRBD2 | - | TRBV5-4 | CASSRSGREETQYF | TGTGCCAGCAGCCGTAGCGGGAGGGAGGAGACCCAGTACTTC
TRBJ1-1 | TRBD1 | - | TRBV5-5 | CASSSQGALRNTEAFF | TGTGCCAGCAGCTCACAGGGGGCTTTGCGGAACACTGAAGCTTTCTTT
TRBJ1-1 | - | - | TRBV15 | CATSRYTQGRTEAFF | TGTGCCACCAGCAGATACACTCAGGGGCGGACTGAAGCTTTCTTT
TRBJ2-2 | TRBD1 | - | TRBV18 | CASSPKDRVPGELFF | TGTGCCAGCTCACCAAAGGACAGGGTACCCGGGGAGCTGTTTTTT
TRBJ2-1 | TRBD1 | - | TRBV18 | CASSPGQGVFNEQFF | TGTGCCAGCTCACCCGGACAGGGAGTGTTCAATGAGCAGTTCTTC
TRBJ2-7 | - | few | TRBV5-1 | CASAMDNSYEQYF | TGCGCCAGCGCAATGGACAACTCCTACGAGCAGTACTTC
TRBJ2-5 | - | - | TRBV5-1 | CASRGAGETQYF | TGCGCCAGCAGGGGGGCTGGGGAGACCCAGTACTTC
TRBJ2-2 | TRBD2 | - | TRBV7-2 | CASSIAGEGTGELFF | TGTGCCAGCAGCATCGCGGGGGAAGGCACCGGGGAGCTGTTTTTT
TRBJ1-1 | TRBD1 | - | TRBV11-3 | CASSNRGLGEAFF | TGTGCCAGCAGCAACAGGGGGCTTGGTGAAGCTTTCTTT
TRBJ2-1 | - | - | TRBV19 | CASRGDSAARFF | TGTGCCAGTAGGGGGGACTCCGCGGCCCGGTTCTTC
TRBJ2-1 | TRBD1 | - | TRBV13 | CASSPGQPNEQFF | TGTGCCAGCAGCCCGGGACAGCCCAATGAGCAGTTCTTC
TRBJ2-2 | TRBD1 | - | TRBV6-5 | CASSYSTGSNTGELFF | TGTGCCAGCAGTTACTCGACAGGGTCGAACACCGGGGAGCTGTTTTTT